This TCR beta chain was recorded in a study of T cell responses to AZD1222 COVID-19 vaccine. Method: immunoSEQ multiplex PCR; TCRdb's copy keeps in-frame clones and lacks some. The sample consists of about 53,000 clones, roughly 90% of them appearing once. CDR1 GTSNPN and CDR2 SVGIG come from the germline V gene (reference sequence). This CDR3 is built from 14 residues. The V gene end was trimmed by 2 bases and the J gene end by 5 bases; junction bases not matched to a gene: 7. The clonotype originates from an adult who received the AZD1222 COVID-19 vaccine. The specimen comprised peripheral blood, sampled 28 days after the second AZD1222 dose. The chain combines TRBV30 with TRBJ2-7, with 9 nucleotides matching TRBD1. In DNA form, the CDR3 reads TGTGCCTGGAGTAAGGACAGGGGTAGAAACGAGCAGTACTTC. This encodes CAWSKDRGRNEQYF.